This entry features one TCR beta chain sequence. The same CDR3 arises from other DNA sequences in this sample as well. CDR1 and CDR2 from the germline V gene are MRHNA and SNTAGT. The CDR3 is 13 amino acids. The V and J ends lost 10 bases and 1 base respectively, with 13 bases between them. This specimen comes from a study of blood T cell repertoires in COVID-19. Study-level information: The origin of the acute and convalescent COVID-19 samples was the United States, Italy and Spain. In each case, the material was cDNA or gDNA derived from T cells, B-cell-depleted T cells, or PBMCs.

In the study's own analysis: Reference gene primer amplification gave nucleated cell count estimates. Data came from immunoSEQ multiplex PCR; TCRdb stores just in-frame clones and leaves some out. For V, J and clone size, that table is used; D and trimming come from the DNA. The repertoire has more than 350,000 clones, roughly 90% of them found once; the top ten carry about 3%. Seattle patients were enrolled while actively infected and followed longitudinally. Specimen: peripheral blood. This TCR was recovered from a woman in her thirties with COVID-19, enrolled during active disease. This chain joins TRBV6-4 and TRBJ1-1; D is ambiguous. The CDR3 DNA reads TGTGCCACCCCCCGGAGGGAGAACACTGAAGCTTTCTTT. This gives the protein CATPRRENTEAFF.